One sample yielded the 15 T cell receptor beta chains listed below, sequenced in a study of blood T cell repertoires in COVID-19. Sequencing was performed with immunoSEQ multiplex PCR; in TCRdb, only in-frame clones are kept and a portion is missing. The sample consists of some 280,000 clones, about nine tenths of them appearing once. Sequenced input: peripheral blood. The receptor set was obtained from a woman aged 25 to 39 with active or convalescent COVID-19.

Written as DNA, the CDR3 is TGTGCCAGCTCACCACCAGAGAAGAACACTGAAGCTTTCTTT. Translation: CASSPPEKNTEAFF. The V call is TRBV18, the J call TRBJ1-1; no clear D gene. The CDR3 sequence is 14 residues long. Trimming pared 0 bases from V and 1 base from J, leaving 6 bases between. CDR1 is KGHSH and CDR2 is LQKENI in the germline V gene.

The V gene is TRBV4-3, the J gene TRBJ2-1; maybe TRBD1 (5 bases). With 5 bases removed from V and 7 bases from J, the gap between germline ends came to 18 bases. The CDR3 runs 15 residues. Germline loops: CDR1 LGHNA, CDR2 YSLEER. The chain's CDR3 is CASSTGTGSLNEQFF. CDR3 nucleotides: TGCGCCAGCAGCACCGGCACAGGATCTTTAAATGAGCAGTTCTTC.

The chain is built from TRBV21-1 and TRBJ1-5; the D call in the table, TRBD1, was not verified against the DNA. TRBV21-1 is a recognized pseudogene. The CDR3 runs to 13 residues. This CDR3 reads CASSNIQNQPQHF. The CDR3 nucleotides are TGTGCCAGCAGCAATATACAGAATCAGCCCCAGCATTTT.

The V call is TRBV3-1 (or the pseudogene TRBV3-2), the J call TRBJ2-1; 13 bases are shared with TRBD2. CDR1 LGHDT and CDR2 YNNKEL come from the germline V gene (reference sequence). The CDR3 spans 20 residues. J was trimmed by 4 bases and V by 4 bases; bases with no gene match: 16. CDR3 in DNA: TGTGCCAGCAGCCCCCCCCTTGTGCGGACTAGCGGGGGCGAGTACAATGAGCAGTTCTTC. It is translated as CASSPPLVRTSGGEYNEQFF.

This CDR3 is CASSPRQGASGYTF. Here the CDR3 DNA reads TGTGCCAGCAGCCCAAGACAGGGGGCGAGTGGCTACACCTTC. The chain is built from TRBV7-4 and TRBJ1-2, with 10 positions matching TRBD1. Trimming took 5 bases from V and 7 from J; bases not matched to a gene: 7. The CDR3 contains 14 residues. Germline lookup yields CDR1 SGHVT and CDR2 SQSDAQ. Full variable domain (outside the CDR3, taken from reference TRBV7-4 and TRBJ1-2): GAGVSQSPRYKVAKRGRDVALRCDSISGHVTLYWYRQTLGQGSEVLTYSQSDAQRDKSGRPSGRFSAERPERSVSTLKIQRTEQGDSAVYLCASSPRQGASGYTFGSGTRLTVV.

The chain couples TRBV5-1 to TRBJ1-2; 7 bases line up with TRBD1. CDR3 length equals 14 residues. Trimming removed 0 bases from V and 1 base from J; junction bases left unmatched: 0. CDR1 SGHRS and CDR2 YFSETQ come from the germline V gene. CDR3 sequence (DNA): TGCGCCAGCAGCTTGGGACAGGGTAACTATGGCTACACCTTC. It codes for CASSLGQGNYGYTF. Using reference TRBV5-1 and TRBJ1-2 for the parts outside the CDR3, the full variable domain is KAGVTQTPRYLIKTRGQQVTLSCSPISGHRSVSWYQQTPGQGLQFLFEYFSETQRNKGNFPGRFSGRQFSNSRSEMNVSTLELGDSALYLCASSLGQGNYGYTFGSGTRLTVV.

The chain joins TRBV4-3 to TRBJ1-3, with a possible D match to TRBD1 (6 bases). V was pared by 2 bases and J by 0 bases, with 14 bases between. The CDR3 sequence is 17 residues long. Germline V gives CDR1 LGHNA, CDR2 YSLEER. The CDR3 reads CASSQQRGGFSGNTIYF. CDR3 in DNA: TGCGCCAGCAGCCAACAAAGGGGGGGGTTCTCTGGAAACACCATATATTTT.

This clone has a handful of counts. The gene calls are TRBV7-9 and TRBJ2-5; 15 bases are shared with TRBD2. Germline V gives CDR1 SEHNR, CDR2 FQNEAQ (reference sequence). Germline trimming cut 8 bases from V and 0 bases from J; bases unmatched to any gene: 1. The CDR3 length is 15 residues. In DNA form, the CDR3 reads TGTGCCAGCGGGACTAGCGGGGGGTACCAAGAGACCCAGTACTTC. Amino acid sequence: CASGTSGGYQETQYF.

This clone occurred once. The CDR3 bases are TGTGCCAGTGCGGACAGAGGGAATCAGCCCCAGCATTTT. As protein: CASADRGNQPQHF. The rearrangement links TRBV19 to TRBJ1-5; tentatively, D is TRBD1 (6 bases). Germline values: CDR1 LNHDA, CDR2 SQIVND (reference sequence). The germline V and J ends were trimmed by 8 bases and 4 bases, with 12 bases remaining between them. This CDR3 contains 13 residues.

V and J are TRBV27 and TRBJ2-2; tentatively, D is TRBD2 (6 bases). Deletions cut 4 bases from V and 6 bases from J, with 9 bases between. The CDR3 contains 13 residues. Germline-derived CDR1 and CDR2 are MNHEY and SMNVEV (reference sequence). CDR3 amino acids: CASSWGEAGELFF. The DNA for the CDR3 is TGTGCCAGCAGTTGGGGGGAAGCCGGGGAGCTGTTTTTT.

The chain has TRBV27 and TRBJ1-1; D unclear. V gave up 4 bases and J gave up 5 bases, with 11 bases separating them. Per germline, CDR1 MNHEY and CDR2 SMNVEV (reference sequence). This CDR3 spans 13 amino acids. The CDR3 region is CASSSGAVTEAFF. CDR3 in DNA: TGTGCCAGCAGTTCCGGCGCGGTTACTGAAGCTTTCTTT.

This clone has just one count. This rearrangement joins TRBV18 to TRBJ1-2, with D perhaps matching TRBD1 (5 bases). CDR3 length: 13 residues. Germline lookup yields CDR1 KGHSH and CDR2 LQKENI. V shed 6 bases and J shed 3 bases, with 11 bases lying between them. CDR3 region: CASSPPGHYGYTF. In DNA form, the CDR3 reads TGTGCCAGCTCCCCGCCAGGGCACTATGGCTACACCTTC.

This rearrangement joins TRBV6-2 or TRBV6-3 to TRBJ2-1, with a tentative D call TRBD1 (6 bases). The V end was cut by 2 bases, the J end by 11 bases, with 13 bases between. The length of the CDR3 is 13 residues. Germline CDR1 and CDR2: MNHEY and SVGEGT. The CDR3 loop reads CASSYLQDSQQFF. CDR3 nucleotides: TGTGCCAGCAGTTACCTCCAGGACAGCCAGCAGTTCTTC.

CDR3 in amino acids: CASSVGEVPGSPLHF. CDR3 nucleotide sequence: TGTGCCAGCAGCGTAGGGGAGGTACCGGGTTCACCCCTCCACTTT. This chain joins TRBV9 and TRBJ1-6; D gene unclear. The CDR3 covers 15 residues. Germline V gene sequence: CDR1 SGDLS, CDR2 YYNGEE. V lost 0 bases and J 9 bases, leaving 13 bases between the germline ends.

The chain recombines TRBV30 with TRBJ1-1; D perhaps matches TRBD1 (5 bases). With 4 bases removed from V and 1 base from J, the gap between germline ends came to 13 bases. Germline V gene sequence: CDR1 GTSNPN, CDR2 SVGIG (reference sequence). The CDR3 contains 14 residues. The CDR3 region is CAWTQETRNTEAFF. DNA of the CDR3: TGTGCCTGGACACAGGAAACGAGGAACACTGAAGCTTTCTTT.